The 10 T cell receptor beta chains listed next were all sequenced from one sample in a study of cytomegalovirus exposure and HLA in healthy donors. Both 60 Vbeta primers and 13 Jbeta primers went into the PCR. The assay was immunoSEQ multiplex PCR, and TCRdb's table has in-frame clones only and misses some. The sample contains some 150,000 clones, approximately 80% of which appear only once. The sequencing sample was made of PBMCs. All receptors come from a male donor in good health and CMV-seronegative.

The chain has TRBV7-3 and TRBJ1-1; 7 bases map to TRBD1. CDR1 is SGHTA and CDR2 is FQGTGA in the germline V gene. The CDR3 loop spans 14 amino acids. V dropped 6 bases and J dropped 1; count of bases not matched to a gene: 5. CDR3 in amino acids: CASRSTGPNTEAFF. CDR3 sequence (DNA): TGTGCCAGCAGATCGACAGGGCCGAACACTGAAGCTTTCTTT.

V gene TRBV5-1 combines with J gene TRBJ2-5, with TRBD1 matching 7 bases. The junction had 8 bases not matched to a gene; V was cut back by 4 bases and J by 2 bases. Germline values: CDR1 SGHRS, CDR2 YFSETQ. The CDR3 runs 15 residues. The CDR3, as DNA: TGCGCCAGCAGCGGGACGGACAGGAGGCAAGAGACCCAGTACTTC. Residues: CASSGTDRRQETQYF.

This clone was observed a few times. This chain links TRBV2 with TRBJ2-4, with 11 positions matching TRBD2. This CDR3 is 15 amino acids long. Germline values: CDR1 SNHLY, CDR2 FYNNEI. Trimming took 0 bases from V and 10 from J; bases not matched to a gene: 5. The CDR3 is CASSEALAGGLIQYF. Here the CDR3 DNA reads TGTGCCAGCAGTGAAGCGCTAGCGGGAGGACTTATTCAGTACTTC.

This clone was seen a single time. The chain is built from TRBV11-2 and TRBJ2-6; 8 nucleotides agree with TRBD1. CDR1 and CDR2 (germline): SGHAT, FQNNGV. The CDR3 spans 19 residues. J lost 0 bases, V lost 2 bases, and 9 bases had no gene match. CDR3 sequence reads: CASSLKGDRHPSGANVLTF. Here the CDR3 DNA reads TGTGCCAGCAGCTTAAAAGGGGACAGGCACCCCTCTGGGGCCAACGTCCTGACTTTC.

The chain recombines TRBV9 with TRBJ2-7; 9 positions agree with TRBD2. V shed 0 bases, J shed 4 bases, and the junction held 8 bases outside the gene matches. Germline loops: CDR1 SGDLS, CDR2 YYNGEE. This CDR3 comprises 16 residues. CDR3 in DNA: TGTGCCAGCAGCGTAGAGGGGCTAGCGGGAACTTACGAGCAGTACTTC. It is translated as CASSVEGLAGTYEQYF. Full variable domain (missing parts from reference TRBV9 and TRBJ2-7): DSGVTQTPKHLITATGQRVTLRCSPRSGDLSVYWYQQSLDQGLQFLIQYYNGEERAKGNILERFSAQQFPDLHSELNLSSLELGDSALYFCASSVEGLAGTYEQYFGPGTRLTVT.

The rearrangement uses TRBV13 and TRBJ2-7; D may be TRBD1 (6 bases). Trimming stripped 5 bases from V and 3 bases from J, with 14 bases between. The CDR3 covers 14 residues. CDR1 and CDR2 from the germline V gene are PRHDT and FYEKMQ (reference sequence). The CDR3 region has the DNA TGTGCCAGCAGCCCTACCGGGACAAGCTACGAGCAGTACTTC. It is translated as CASSPTGTSYEQYF.

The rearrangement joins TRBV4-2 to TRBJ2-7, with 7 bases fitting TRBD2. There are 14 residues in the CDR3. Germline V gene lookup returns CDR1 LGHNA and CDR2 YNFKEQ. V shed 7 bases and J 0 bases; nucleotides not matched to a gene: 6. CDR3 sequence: CASKPRGDSYEQYF. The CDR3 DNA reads TGTGCCAGCAAACCACGGGGGGACTCCTACGAGCAGTACTTC.

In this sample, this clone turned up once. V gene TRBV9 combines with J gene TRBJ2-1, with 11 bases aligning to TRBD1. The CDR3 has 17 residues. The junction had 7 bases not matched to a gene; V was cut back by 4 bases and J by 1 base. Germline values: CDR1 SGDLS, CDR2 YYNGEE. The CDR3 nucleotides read TGTGCCAGCAGCCCCAGAGGACAGGGGGCGTCCTACAATGAGCAGTTCTTC. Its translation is CASSPRGQGASYNEQFF. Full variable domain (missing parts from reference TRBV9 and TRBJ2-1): DSGVTQTPKHLITATGQRVTLRCSPRSGDLSVYWYQQSLDQGLQFLIQYYNGEERAKGNILERFSAQQFPDLHSELNLSSLELGDSALYFCASSPRGQGASYNEQFFGPGTRLTVL.

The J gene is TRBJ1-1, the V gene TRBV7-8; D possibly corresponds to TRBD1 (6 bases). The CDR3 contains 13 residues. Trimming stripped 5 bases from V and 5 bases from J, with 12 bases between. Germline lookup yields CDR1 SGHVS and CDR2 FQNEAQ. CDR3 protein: CASSRNQGTEAFF. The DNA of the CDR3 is TGTGCCAGCAGCCGAAATCAGGGGACTGAAGCTTTCTTT.

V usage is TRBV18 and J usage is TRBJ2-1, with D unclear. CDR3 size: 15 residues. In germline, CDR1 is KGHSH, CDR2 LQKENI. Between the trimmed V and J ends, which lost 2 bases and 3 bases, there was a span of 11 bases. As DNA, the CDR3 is TGTGCCAGCTCACCAGTTAGGCACAGCTACAATGAGCAGTTCTTC. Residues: CASSPVRHSYNEQFF. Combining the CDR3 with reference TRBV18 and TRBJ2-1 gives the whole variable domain NAGVMQNPRHLVRRRGQEARLRCSPMKGHSHVYWYRQLPEEGLKFMVYLQKENIIDESGMPKERFSAEFPKEGPSILRIQQVVRGDSAAYFCASSPVRHSYNEQFFGPGTRLTVL.